These 16 T cell receptor beta chains originate from one sample sequenced in a study of T cell changes during pregnancy in multiple sclerosis. Sequencing used immunoSEQ multiplex PCR; TCRdb keeps in-frame clones, though not all of them. The data hold roughly 53,000 clones, with over 80% observed a single time. The specimen was CD4+ T cells from peripheral blood mononuclear cells, collected in the third trimester of pregnancy. The receptors stem from a female donor with multiple sclerosis, enrolled in a pregnancy study.

This chain joins TRBV15 and TRBJ2-3; D is possibly TRBD2 (6 bases). V was shortened by 0 bases and J by 4 bases, with 11 bases between the two germline ends. Germline V gene lookup returns CDR1 LNHNV and CDR2 YYDKDF (reference sequence). The CDR3 sequence is 15 residues long. CDR3 nucleotide sequence: TGTGCCACCAGCAGAGACACTAGCAAATCAGATACGCAGTATTTT. Its translation: CATSRDTSKSDTQYF.

This chain joins TRBV5-6 and TRBJ2-7; weak D call: TRBD2 (6 bases). Trimming took off 4 bases at V and 0 bases at J, with 17 bases between the two ends. The CDR3 consists of 16 residues. Germline V gene sequence: CDR1 SGHDT, CDR2 YYEEEE. The CDR3 loop reads CASSSLQWGDSYEQYF. Written as DNA, the CDR3 is TGTGCCAGCAGCAGCCTCCAGTGGGGGGACTCCTACGAGCAGTACTTC.

The V call is TRBV7-8, the J call TRBJ2-1; 10 positions match TRBD1. The CDR3 is 14 residues long. Trimming took 6 bases from V and 4 from J; bases not matched to a gene: 3. The V gene's germline CDR1 is SGHVS and CDR2 FQNEAQ. CDR3 region: CASRRDRGYNEQFF. The CDR3 nucleotides read TGTGCCAGCAGAAGGGACAGGGGTTACAATGAGCAGTTCTTC.

V and J are TRBV4-3 and TRBJ2-7, with 10 bases that match TRBD1. Looked up from germline, CDR1 is LGHNA and CDR2 is YSLEER. Trimming cost V 1 base and J 5 bases; bases outside gene matches: 5. The CDR3 spans 15 residues. CDR3 bases: TGCGCCAGCAGCCAAGTGGGACAGGGGAGTCACGAGCAGTACTTC. Translation gives CASSQVGQGSHEQYF.

The chain has TRBV28 and TRBJ1-2; possible D gene TRBD1, 6 bases. This CDR3 region has 13 residues. V gave up 6 bases and J gave up 4 bases, with 12 bases separating them. Per the germline V gene, CDR1 is MDHEN and CDR2 is SYDVKM. The CDR3: CASSRQAIYGYTF. CDR3 DNA sequence: TGTGCCAGCAGCCGACAGGCGATCTATGGCTACACCTTC.

This chain joins TRBV19 and TRBJ2-7, with D tentatively TRBD1 (6 bases). Between the trimmed V and J ends, which lost 0 bases and 2 bases, there was a span of 11 bases. This CDR3 is 15 amino acids long. The V gene's germline CDR1 is LNHDA and CDR2 SQIVND (reference sequence). CDR3 sequence (DNA): TGTGCCAGTAGTATAGATTCAGGACAGCCCTACGAGCAGTACTTC. Encoded protein: CASSIDSGQPYEQYF.

This chain links TRBV4-1 with TRBJ2-1; the match to TRBD2 covers 8 bases. Germline lookup yields CDR1 MGHRA and CDR2 YSYEKL. Trimming removed 3 bases from V and 4 bases from J; junction bases left unmatched: 8. The CDR3 contains 16 residues. The CDR3 is CASSHRTSSQYNEQFF. The CDR3 bases are TGCGCCAGCAGCCACAGGACTAGCTCCCAATACAATGAGCAGTTCTTC.

The chain is built from TRBV15 and TRBJ2-5; 9 bases are a match to TRBD2. V shed 3 bases, J shed 1 base, and the junction held 6 bases outside the gene matches. This CDR3 has 16 amino acids. From germline, CDR1 is LNHNV and CDR2 YYDKDF (reference sequence). The CDR3 region is CATSRGPAGGQETQYF. CDR3 DNA sequence: TGTGCCACCAGCAGGGGTCCAGCGGGGGGCCAAGAGACCCAGTACTTC.

The chain links TRBV11-2 to TRBJ2-3; weak D call: TRBD1 (5 bases). V was shortened by 4 bases and J by 0 bases, with 8 bases between the two germline ends. The CDR3 contains 14 residues. Germline assignment: CDR1 SGHAT and CDR2 FQNNGV. The CDR3 nucleotides are TGTGCCAGCAGCTCACAGGCCAGCACAGATACGCAGTATTTT. Residues: CASSSQASTDTQYF. The full variable domain, in which reference TRBV11-2 and TRBJ2-3 provide the parts outside the CDR3, is EAGVAQSPRYKIIEKRQSVAFWCNPISGHATLYWYQQILGQGPKLLIQFQNNGVVDDSQLPKDRFSAERLKGVDSTLKIQPAKLEDSAVYLCASSSQASTDTQYFGPGTRLTVL.

This chain links TRBV29-1 with TRBJ1-1, with 9 bases lining up with TRBD1. The length of the CDR3 is 14 residues. The germline CDR1 and CDR2 sequences are SQVTM and ANQGSEA. V lost 5 bases to trimming and J lost 10 bases; unmatched junction nucleotides: 14. The CDR3 DNA follows: TGCAGCGTTTGGACCGGGACAGGGTTATTGGGAGCTTTCTTT. Protein sequence: CSVWTGTGLLGAFF.

The chain employs TRBV6-6 and TRBJ1-2; D unresolved. Germline CDR1 is MNHNY and CDR2 is SVGAGI (reference sequence). This CDR3 spans 13 amino acids. Trimming removed 2 bases from V and 0 bases from J, with 4 bases in between. Here the CDR3 DNA reads TGTGCCAGCAGTTACCGTACTAACTATGGCTACACCTTC. Protein: CASSYRTNYGYTF.

The chain couples TRBV2 to TRBJ2-1; TRBD2 aligns across 9 bases. Germline loops: CDR1 SNHLY, CDR2 FYNNEI. This CDR3 contains 16 residues. J gave up 6 bases and V 10 bases, and 16 bases lay outside the gene matches. The CDR3 region has the DNA TGTGCCACCAGGCTAGCGGGAACAATGCCAGGCAATGAGCAGTTCTTC. It yields the protein CATRLAGTMPGNEQFF.

The chain has TRBV7-6 and TRBJ2-1, with 8 bases that match TRBD2. V shed 4 bases and J 6 bases; nucleotides not matched to a gene: 8. Germline values: CDR1 SGHVS, CDR2 FNYEAQ. CDR3 length: 15 residues. Here the CDR3 DNA reads TGTGCCAGCAGCTCGATTAGCGGGACTCGCAATGAGCAGTTCTTC. Translation gives CASSSISGTRNEQFF.

This clone was recorded a few times. The chain carries TRBV11-2 and TRBJ1-1; D is undetermined. Germline lookup yields CDR1 SGHAT and CDR2 FQNNGV. V lost 6 bases and J 8 bases, leaving 7 bases between the germline ends. This CDR3 has 10 amino acids. CDR3 DNA sequence: TGTGCCAGCAGACATCAGGAAGCTTTCTTT. Its protein is CASRHQEAFF.

The chain recombines TRBV5-1 with TRBJ2-7; D gene ambiguous. Germline V gives CDR1 SGHRS, CDR2 YFSETQ. Between the trimmed V and J ends, which lost 0 bases and 5 bases, there was a span of 12 bases. The CDR3 has 14 amino acids. In nucleotides, the CDR3 is TGCGCCAGCAGCTTGGGTTCAATACCGGACGAGCAGTACTTC. It codes for CASSLGSIPDEQYF.

This chain uses TRBV9 with TRBJ2-1, with a tentative D call TRBD1 (5 bases). CDR1 is SGDLS and CDR2 is YYNGEE in the germline V gene. This CDR3 region has 16 residues. The V gene lost 0 bases and the J gene lost 10 bases, with 20 bases spanning the gap. This chain's CDR3 is CASSVEAGNRGWEQFF. In nucleotides, the CDR3 is TGTGCCAGCAGCGTAGAAGCAGGGAATAGGGGCTGGGAGCAGTTCTTC.